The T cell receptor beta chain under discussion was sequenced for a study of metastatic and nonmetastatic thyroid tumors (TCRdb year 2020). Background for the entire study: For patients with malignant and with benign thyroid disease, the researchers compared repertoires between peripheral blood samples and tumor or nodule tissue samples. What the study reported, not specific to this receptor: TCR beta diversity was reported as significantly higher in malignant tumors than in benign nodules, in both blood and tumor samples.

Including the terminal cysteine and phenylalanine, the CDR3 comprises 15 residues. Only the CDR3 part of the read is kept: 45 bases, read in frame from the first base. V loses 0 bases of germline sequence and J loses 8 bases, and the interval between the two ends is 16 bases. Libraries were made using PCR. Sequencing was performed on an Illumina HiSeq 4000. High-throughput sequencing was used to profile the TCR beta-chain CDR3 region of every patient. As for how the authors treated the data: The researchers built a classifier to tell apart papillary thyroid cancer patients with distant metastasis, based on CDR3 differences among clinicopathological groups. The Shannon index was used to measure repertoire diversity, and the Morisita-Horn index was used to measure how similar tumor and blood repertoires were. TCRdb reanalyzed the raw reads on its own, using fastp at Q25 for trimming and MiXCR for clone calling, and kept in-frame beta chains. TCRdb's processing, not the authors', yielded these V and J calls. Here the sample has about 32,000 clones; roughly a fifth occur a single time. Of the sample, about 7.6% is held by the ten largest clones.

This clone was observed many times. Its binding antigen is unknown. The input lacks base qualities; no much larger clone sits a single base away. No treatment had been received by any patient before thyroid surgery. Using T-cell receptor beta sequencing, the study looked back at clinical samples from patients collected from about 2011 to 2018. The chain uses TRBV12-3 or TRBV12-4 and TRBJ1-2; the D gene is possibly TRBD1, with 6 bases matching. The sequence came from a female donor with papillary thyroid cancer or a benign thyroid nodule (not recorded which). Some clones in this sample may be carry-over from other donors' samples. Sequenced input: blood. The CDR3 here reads CASSLARGGNSGYTF. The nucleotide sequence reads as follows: TGTGCCAGCAGTTTAGCGCGAGGGGGAAATAGCGGCTACACCTTC.